This TCR beta chain appears in the sequencing data of a study of blood T cell repertoires in COVID-19 (dated by TCRdb to 2019 to 2021). Regarding the complete study: Samples covering the acute and convalescent phases of COVID-19 were provided by collaborators in the United States, Italy and Spain. The material from the prospective study consisted of cDNA or gDNA derived from T cells, B-cell-depleted T cells, or PBMCs. Sample metadata almost always included a de-identified subject ID, COVID-19 status, age in years and sex. The samples were drawn from the first 160 participants of the ongoing ImmuneRACE study and from over 950 subjects provided by 6 global collaborators. Where available, HLA class I and class II types were obtained from metadata supplied by the sample provider rather than from assay-based typing. Deeply sampled blood TCRbeta repertoires from subjects exposed to, actively infected with, or recovered from COVID-19 were included in the dataset. The repertoires were released in a freely available public database meant as a resource for research on the immune response to SARS-CoV-2.

According to the germline V gene, CDR1 reads SGDLS and CDR2 reads YYNGEE. V and J are trimmed by 0 bases and 4 bases, and the gene matches miss 7 bases of the junction. From the cysteine up to the phenylalanine, the CDR3 has a length of 16 residues. Left in the record is the CDR3 DNA by itself, 48 bases read in frame from the first base. This clone was found once. Its antigen is currently not known. No base quality information exists; no much larger clone differs at one position. TCRbeta CDR3 regions were amplified from genomic DNA using the immunoSEQ Assay, a bias-controlled multiplex PCR. The original pipeline was this. The number of nucleated cells in each sample was estimated by amplification of reference gene primers within the assay. To quantify the absolute abundance of each unique TCRbeta CDR3 rearrangement, sequence reads were collapsed and filtered. For each sample, productive Simpson clonality was calculated as the square root of Simpson's diversity index over productive rearrangements. The immuneACCESS repertoire file appears here via TCRdb, limited to in-frame rearrangements. These files lack a portion of the clones; in checked studies, under half of the deficit traces to unresolved V genes, and the cause of the others is not known. Clone size and the V and J calls come from that table; the DNA yielded D and trimming. Within this sample are almost 95,000 clones, with about 86% of them counted one time only. Jointly, the top ten make up around 6.5% of the sample.

The collaborating institutions used their own protocols to collect whole blood in K2EDTA tubes. Collaborator samples were shipped for TCRbeta analysis as frozen whole blood, isolated PBMCs, or DNA extracted from either sample type. What the work shows at the level of the full study, not this receptor alone: How much clinical and demographic metadata was included differed by source and by participant, and the metadata was provided uncurated.

The sample taken for sequencing was peripheral blood. This TCR was sampled from a man aged 55-75 years with acute or convalescent COVID-19. The receptor chain draws on TRBV9 and TRBJ2-3; 8 bases in the junction line up with TRBD2. The DNA sequence reads TGTGCCAGCAGCGTAGATGGGCGGGGGGCCTCAGATACGCAGTATTTT. Translation gives CASSVDGRGASDTQYF.